The T cell receptor (beta chain) described here comes from a study of blood T cell repertoires in COVID-19. Study summary: COVID-19 samples from acute and convalescent phases originated in the United States, Italy and Spain. Nucleic acid was either cDNA or gDNA, and it came from T cells, B-cell-depleted T cells, or PBMCs.

Germline CDR1 is KGHDR and CDR2 is SFDVKD. V was pared by 1 base and J by 7 bases, with 13 bases of the junction left unmatched. The CDR3 totals 19 residues. As handled by the study authors: Scientists estimated how many nucleated cells there were by amplifying reference gene primers. Clones were sequenced by immunoSEQ multiplex PCR, and TCRdb holds only the in-frame ones, with some missing. D and trimming come from the DNA, and the V and J calls and clone size come from that table. Among about 68,000 clones listed, around 86% were seen once. This clonotype was sampled from a man in his thirties or forties with acute or convalescent COVID-19. What was sequenced was peripheral blood. The genes are TRBV24-1 and TRBJ2-2, with TRBD2 matching over 11 bases. CDR3 region: CATSDFPVAGGQLIGELFF. The CDR3 DNA is TGTGCCACCAGTGATTTTCCCGTAGCGGGAGGGCAATTGATCGGGGAGCTGTTTTTT.